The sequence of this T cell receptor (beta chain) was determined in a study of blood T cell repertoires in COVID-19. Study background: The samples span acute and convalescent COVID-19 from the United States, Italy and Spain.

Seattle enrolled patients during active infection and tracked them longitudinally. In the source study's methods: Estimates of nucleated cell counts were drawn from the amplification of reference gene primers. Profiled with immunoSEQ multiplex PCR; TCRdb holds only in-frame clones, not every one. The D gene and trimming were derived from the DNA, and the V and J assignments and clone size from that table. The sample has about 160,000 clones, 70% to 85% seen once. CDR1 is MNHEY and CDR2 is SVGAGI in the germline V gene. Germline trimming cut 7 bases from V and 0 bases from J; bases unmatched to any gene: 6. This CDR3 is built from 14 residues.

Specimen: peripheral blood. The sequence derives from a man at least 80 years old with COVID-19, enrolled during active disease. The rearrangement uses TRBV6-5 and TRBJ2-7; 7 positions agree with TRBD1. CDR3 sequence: CASIPRGSSYEQYF. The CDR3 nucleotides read TGTGCCAGCATTCCCAGGGGGAGCTCCTACGAGCAGTACTTC.